The T cell receptor (beta chain) described here comes from a study of blood T cells in healthy people across ages. Study results and caveats: Naive T cell percentage and TCR beta diversity correlated strongly. Compared with aged donors, long-lived donors showed fewer expanded clones, suggesting selection. Because donor CMV status was unknown, expanded clonotype changes were possibly confounded.

This clonotype was recorded at least ten times. The antigen remains undetermined. Sample-barcoded 5' priming and a J-beta primer mix drove a second PCR of roughly 7 to 11 cycles. All cDNA molecules were each tagged by a template-switch adaptor with 12 random nucleotides. TCRdb reprocessed the 5' RACE reads with MiXCR, giving one entry per CDR3 protein. The data show 550,000 to 800,000 distinct CDR3 sequences, around 32% seen once. This clonotype originated in a woman aged 80 or over in good health. The source material was blood.

CDR3: CASSTRGTGGIQETQYF. The CDR3 nucleotides read TGTGCCAGCAGCACACGTGGGACAGGGGGAATACAAGAGACCCAGTACTTC. This chain connects TRBV7-2 to TRBJ2-5; TRBD1 matches at 11 bases. Losses at the gene ends were 5 bases for V and 2 bases for J; bases not matched to a gene: 10. This CDR3 region has 17 residues. Germline V gene data show CDR1 as SGHTA and CDR2 as FQGNSA.